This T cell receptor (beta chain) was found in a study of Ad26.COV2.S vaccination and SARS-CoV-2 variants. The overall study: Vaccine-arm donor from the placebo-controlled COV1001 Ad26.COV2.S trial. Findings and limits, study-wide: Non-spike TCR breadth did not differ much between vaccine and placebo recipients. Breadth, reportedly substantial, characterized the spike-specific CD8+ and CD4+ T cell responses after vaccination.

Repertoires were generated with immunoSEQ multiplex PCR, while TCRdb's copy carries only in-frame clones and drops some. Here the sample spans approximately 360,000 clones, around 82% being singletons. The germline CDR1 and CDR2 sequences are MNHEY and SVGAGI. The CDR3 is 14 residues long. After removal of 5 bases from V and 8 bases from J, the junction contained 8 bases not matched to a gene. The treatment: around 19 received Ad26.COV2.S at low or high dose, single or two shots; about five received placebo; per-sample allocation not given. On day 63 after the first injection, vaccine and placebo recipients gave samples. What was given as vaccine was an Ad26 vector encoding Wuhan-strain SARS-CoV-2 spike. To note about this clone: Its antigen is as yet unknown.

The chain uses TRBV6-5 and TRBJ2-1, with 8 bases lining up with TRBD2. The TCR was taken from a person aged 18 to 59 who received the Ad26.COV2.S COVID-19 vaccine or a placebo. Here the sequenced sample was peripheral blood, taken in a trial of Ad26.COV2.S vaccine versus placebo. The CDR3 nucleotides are TGTGCCAGCAGTACACCGGGGGGGTGGGATGAGCAGTTCTTC. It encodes CASSTPGGWDEQFF.